This T cell receptor beta chain derives from a study of T cell responses to AZD1222 COVID-19 vaccine. Findings and limits, study-wide: In a largely white British group with more females than males, clonal diversity was possibly underestimated. Nearly half of spike-specific TCRs reportedly target unmutated variant regions.

Some clones are missing from TCRdb's copy, which holds only in-frame ones; the method was immunoSEQ multiplex PCR. The data contain roughly 110,000 clones, just over 90% of them singletons. This clone came up once. Its antigen is not known. The origin of this receptor is an adult who received the AZD1222 COVID-19 vaccine. The source material was peripheral blood, sampled 28 days after the second AZD1222 dose.

As DNA, the CDR3 is TGTGCCTGGAGCCTCGGGACGGACATGGAGACCCAGTACTTC. The encoded protein is CAWSLGTDMETQYF. The chain employs TRBV30 and TRBJ2-5, with D possibly being TRBD1 or TRBD2 (5 bases each). V was cut by 3 bases and J by 5 bases, with 16 bases left in between. The CDR3 runs to 14 residues. The V gene's germline CDR1 is GTSNPN and CDR2 SVGIG (reference sequence).